This TCR beta chain was identified during a study of control samples from healthy donors and cancer patients (dated by TCRdb to about 2020). Library method: the immunoSEQ multiplex PCR assay. TCRdb limited this immuneACCESS table to in-frame rearrangements with V and J called. A share of clones is missing; checked studies link under half to unresolved V genes, and the rest is unexplained. The sample records about 85,000 clones, around nine tenths of which are singletons. Less than 9% of the sample comes from the top ten. To note about this clone: Its target antigen remains unknown. No base quality values were provided; no much bigger clone lies one nucleotide off.

The junction shows trimming of 0 bases on V and 6 bases on J, plus 11 bases between the germline ends. CDR1 is given as MNHNS and CDR2 as SASEGT, both from the germline V gene. The CDR3 measures 14 amino acids from cysteine to phenylalanine. The sequence is cut down to CDR3 DNA, 42 bases in frame from base 1. Sequencing was carried out using blood. The V and J segments used are TRBV6-1 and TRBJ1-2, and possibly TRBD1, on 6 matching bases. The receptor was isolated from a woman aged 55-69 years in good health. The sequence in DNA is TGTGCCAGCAGTGAAGCGTACAGGGCAAATGGCTACACCTTC. Its protein product is CASSEAYRANGYTF.